A selection of T cell receptor beta chains follows, all from one sample in a study of human T cells and chemical hapten exposure. TCRdb passed the RACE reads through MiXCR, listing each CDR3 protein once. The table shows roughly 200,000 distinct CDR3 sequences, with roughly a quarter occurring only once. The sample consisted of whole blood, taken in connection with sensitization to the hapten diphenylcyclopropenone (DPC). The receptors originated from a woman in her thirties or forties with alopecia areata. Some clones in this sample may be carry-over from other donors' samples. Both conserved end residues are part of each CDR3. The order of the fields is V gene, CDR3 protein.

>TRBV2
CASRTGSTNTGELFF
>TRBV5-1
CASSFGHLTGELFF
>TRBV7-6
CASSWADRGVPETQYF
>TRBV7-2
CASSLTGAPGNEQFF
>TRBV2
CATERGWRGVDTQYF
>TRBV7-9
CAGEIGANVLTF
>TRBV28
CASSLVSTGINYGYTF
>TRBV6-6
CASSYGLVSYNEQFF
>TRBV7-2
CASSQRTFSVGAFF
>TRBV12-3/TRBV12-4
CATAAGFKETQYF
>TRBV11-1
CASSPGTGGTGELFF
>TRBV12-1
CASSRRNRNTEAFF
>TRBV7-9
CASSLLPGEGYTF
>TRBV29-1
CSGGGDGYTF
>TRBV19
CASSILGGNEQFF
>TRBV7-2
CASSLLAGDTDTQYF
>TRBV6-5
CASSVRQGDPDTQYF
>TRBV5-1
CASSLVVGEAGELFF
>TRBV6-2/TRBV6-3
CASSYSLAEPYNEQFF
>TRBV28
CASTPGGGIGEKLFF
>TRBV2
CASSARVNTEAFF
>TRBV20-1
CSAPRQLAGGGEQFF
>TRBV4-1
CASSPAGGTVEQYF
>TRBV5-7
CASSSPRDYLTDTQYF
>TRBV2
CASTKDRAETQYF
>TRBV29-1
CSVLTGSQQPQHF
>TRBV20-1
CSAERFSAGELFF
>TRBV7-2
CASSLAGGHTYEQYF
>TRBV18
CASSHGQGRVNEQFF
>TRBV28
CASMGSQPQHF
>TRBV7-3
CASSLDSRDTQYF
>TRBV28
CASSYAGEQYF
>TRBV28
CASSSGQGAFTYEQYF
>TRBV28
CASSPSQYTQYF
>TRBV9
CASSGGQPFWDTQYF
>TRBV11-2
CASSYNGNSPLHF
>TRBV6-5
CASSSRRGNQPQHF
>TRBV7-8
CASSSLGGTSAGGELFF
>TRBV20-1
CSLAGANTEAFF
>TRBV7-9
CASRGYIAGLFF
>TRBV7-8
CASSLRGTGGAETQYF
>TRBV28
CASSPRDRGEKLFF
>TRBV29-1
CSAGQGGGYTF